Listed here is a single T cell receptor beta chain. As yet, its antigen is unknown. Terminally differentiated effector memory CD45RA+ cells were excluded from the naive CD8 cells, which were CD45RO-negative and positively selected for CCR7. Only Caucasian adults living in Nashville, Tennessee served as donors. The sample comes from a study of shared clonotypes between healthy human individuals. General study results and limits: Four donors held about 5.1% of naive CD4 clonotypes in common.

Sequencing used immunoSEQ multiplex PCR; TCRdb keeps in-frame clones, though not all of them. The data show about 2.1 million clones, 85% to 95% seen once. Sequenced sample: naive CD8+ T cells from PBMCs. The receptor was isolated from a man younger than 35 in good health. Some clones in this sample may be carry-over from other donors' samples.

Here the CDR3 reads CASSLERITNTGELFF. CDR3 bases: TGTGCCAGCAGCTTAGAGAGGATTACGAACACCGGGGAGCTGTTTTTT. The V and J genes are TRBV7-9 and TRBJ2-2; D ambiguous. CDR3 size: 16 residues. The germline V and J ends were trimmed by 1 base and 0 bases, with 9 bases remaining between them. Looked up from germline, CDR1 is SEHNR and CDR2 is FQNEAQ (reference sequence). The full variable domain, with the rest looked up from reference TRBV7-9 and TRBJ2-2, is DTGVSQNPRHKITKRGQNVTFRCDPISEHNRLYWYRQTLGQGPEFLTYFQNEAQLEKSRLLSDRFSAERPKGSFSTLEIQRTEQGDSAMYLCASSLERITNTGELFFGEGSRLTVL.